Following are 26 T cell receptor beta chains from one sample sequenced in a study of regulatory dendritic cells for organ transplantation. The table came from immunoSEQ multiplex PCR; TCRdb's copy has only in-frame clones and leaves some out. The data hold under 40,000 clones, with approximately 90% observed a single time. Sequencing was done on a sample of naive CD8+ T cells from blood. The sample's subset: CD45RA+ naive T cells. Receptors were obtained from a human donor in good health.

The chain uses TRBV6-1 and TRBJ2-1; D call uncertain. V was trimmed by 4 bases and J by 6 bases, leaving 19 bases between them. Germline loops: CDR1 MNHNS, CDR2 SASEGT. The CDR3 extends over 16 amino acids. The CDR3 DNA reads TGTGCCAGCAGTGCGGAACCGGGTATTCGACGCAATGAGCAGTTCTTC. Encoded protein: CASSAEPGIRRNEQFF.

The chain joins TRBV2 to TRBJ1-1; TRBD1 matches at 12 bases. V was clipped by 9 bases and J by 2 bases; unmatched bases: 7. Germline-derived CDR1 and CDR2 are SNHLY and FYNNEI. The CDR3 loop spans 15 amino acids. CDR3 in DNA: TGTGCCAGACGTCCCGGGACAGGGGGCAACACTGAAGCTTTCTTT. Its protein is CARRPGTGGNTEAFF.

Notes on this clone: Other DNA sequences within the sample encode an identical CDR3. The CDR3 bases are TGTGCCACCAGCAGCGGACAGGGCAGACATGAGCAGTTCTTC. Translated: CATSSGQGRHEQFF. The rearrangement uses TRBV15 and TRBJ2-1, with TRBD1 matching over 8 bases. There are 14 residues in the CDR3. V shed 3 bases, J shed 8 bases, and the junction held 6 bases outside the gene matches. CDR1 and CDR2 from the germline V gene are LNHNV and YYDKDF (reference sequence).

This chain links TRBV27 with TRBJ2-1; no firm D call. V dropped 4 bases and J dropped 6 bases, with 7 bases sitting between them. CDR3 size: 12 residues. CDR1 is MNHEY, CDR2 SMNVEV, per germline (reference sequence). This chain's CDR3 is CASSSLPNEQFF. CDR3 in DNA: TGTGCCAGCAGTTCCCTCCCCAATGAGCAGTTCTTC.

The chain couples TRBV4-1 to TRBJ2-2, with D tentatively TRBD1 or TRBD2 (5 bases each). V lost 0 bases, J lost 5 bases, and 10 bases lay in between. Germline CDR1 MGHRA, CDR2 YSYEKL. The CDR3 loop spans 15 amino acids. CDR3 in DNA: TGCGCCAGCAGCCAAGATCCAGGGAGAACCGGGGAGCTGTTTTTT. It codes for CASSQDPGRTGELFF.

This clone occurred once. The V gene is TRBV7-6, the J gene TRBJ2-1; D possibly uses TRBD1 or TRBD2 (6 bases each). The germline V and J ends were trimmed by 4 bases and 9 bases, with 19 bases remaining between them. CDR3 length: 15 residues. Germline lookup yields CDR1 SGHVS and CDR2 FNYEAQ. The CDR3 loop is CASSSPASGATEQFF. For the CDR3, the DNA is TGTGCCAGCAGCTCTCCCGCTTCGGGGGCGACTGAGCAGTTCTTC.

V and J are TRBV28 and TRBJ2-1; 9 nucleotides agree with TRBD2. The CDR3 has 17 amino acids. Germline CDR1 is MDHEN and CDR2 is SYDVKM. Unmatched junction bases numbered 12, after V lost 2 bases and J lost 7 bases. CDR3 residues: CASSLLLSGSSRNEQFF. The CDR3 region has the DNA TGTGCCAGCAGTTTACTACTTAGCGGGAGCTCGCGGAATGAGCAGTTCTTC.

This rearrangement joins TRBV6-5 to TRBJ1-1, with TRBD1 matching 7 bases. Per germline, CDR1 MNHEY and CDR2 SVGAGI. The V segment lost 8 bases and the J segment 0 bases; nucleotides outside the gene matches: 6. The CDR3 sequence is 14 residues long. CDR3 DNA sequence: TGTGCCAGCGCGGGACAGATCATGAACACTGAAGCTTTCTTT. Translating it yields CASAGQIMNTEAFF.

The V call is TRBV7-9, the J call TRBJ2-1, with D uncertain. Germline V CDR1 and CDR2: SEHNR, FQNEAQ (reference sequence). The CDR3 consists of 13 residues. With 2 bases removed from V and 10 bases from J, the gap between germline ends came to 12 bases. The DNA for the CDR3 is TGTGCCAGCAGCTTATTCGCCAGCAACGAGCAGTTCTTC. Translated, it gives CASSLFASNEQFF.

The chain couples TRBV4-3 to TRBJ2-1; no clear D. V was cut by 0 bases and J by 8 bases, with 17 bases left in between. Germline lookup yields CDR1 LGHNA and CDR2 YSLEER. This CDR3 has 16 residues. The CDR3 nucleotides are TGCGCCAGCAGCCAAGAGTGGGGTAGTGGCGTGTATGAGCAGTTCTTC. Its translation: CASSQEWGSGVYEQFF.

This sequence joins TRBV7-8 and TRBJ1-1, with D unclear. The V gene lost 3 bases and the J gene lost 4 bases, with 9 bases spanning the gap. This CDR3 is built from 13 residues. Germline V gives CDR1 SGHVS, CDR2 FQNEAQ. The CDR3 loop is CASSLGYGTEAFF. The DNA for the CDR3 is TGTGCCAGCAGCTTGGGGTACGGCACTGAAGCTTTCTTT.

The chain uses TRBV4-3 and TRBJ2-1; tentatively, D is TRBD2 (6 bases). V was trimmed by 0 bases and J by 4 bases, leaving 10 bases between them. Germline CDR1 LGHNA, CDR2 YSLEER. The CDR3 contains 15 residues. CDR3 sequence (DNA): TGCGCCAGCAGCCAAGATGGGGGGATATACAATGAGCAGTTCTTC. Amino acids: CASSQDGGIYNEQFF.

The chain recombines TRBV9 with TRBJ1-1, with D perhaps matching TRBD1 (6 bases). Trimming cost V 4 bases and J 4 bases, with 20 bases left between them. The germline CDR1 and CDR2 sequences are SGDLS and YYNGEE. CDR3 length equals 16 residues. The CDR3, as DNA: TGTGCCAGCAGCCCCCTCAACAGGGCGGGGACCACTGAAGCTTTCTTT. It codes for CASSPLNRAGTTEAFF.

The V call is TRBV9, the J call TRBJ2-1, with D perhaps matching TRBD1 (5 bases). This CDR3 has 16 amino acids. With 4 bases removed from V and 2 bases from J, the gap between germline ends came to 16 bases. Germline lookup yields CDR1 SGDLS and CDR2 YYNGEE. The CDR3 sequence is CASSPQGAVPYNEQFF. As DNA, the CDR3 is TGTGCCAGCAGCCCCCAGGGTGCGGTACCCTACAATGAGCAGTTCTTC.

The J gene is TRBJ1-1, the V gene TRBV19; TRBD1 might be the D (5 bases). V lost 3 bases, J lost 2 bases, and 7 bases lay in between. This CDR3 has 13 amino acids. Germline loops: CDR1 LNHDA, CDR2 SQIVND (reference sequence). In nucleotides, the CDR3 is TGTGCCAGTAGTATGACAGTTAACACTGAAGCTTTCTTT. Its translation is CASSMTVNTEAFF.

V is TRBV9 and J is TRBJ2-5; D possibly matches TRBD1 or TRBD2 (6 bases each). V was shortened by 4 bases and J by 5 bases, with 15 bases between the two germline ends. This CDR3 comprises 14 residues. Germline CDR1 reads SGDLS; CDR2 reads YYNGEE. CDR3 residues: CASSPSGAVETQYF. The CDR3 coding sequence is TGTGCCAGCAGCCCGTCGGGGGCCGTGGAGACCCAGTACTTC.

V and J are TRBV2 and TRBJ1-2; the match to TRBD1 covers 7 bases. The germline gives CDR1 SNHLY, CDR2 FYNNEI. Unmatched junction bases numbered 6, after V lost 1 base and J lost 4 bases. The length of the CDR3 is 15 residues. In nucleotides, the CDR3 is TGTGCCAGCAGTGAAGGCGCAGGGGGTCGCTATGGCTACACCTTC. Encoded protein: CASSEGAGGRYGYTF.

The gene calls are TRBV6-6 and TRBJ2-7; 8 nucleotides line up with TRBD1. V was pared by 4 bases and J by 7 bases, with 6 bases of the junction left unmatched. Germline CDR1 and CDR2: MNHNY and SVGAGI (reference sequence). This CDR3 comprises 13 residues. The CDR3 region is CASSFQGAGEQYF. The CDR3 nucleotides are TGTGCCAGCAGTTTTCAGGGGGCTGGGGAGCAGTACTTC.

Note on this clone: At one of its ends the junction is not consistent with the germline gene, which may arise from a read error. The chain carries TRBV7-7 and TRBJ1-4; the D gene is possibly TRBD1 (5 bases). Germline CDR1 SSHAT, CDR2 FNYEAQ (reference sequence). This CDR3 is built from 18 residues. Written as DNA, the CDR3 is TGTGCTAGCAGCTTGAAGGGGCTTGTTTCCCCAACTAATGAAAAACTGTTTTTT. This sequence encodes CASSLKGLVSPTNEKLFF. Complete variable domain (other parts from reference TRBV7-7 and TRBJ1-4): GAGVSQSPRYKVTKRGQDVTLRCDPISSHATLYWYQQALGQGPEFLTYFNYEAQPDKSGLPSDRFSAERPEGSISTLTIQRTEQRDSAMYRCASSLKGLVSPTNEKLFFGSGTQLSVL.

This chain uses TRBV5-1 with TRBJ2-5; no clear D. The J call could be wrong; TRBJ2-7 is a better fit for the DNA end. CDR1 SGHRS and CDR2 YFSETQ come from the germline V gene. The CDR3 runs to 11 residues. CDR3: CASSHGSEQYF. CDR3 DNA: TGCGCCAGCAGCCATGGTAGCGAGCAGTACTTC.

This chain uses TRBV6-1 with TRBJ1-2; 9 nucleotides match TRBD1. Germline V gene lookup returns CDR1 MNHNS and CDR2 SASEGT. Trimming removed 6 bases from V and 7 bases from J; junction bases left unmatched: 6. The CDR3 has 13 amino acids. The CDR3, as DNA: TGTGCCAGCAGCGAGAGGGACAGGGCTGGCTACACCTTC. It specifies CASSERDRAGYTF.

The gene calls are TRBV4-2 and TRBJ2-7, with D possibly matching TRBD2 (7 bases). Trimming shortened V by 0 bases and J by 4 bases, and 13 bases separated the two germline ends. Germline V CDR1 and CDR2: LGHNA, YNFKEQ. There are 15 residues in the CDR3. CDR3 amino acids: CASSQEWAGAYEQYF. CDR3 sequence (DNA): TGTGCCAGCAGCCAAGAATGGGCGGGGGCTTACGAGCAGTACTTC.

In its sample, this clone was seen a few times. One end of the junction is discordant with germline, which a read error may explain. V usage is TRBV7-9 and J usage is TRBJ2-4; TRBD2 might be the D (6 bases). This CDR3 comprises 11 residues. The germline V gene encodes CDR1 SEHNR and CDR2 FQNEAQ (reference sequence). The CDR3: CASSLDGWTIF. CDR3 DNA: TGTGCCAGCAGCTTAGATGGTTGGACTATCTTC.

The chain's CDR3 is CASSFGSGIAFF. CDR3 coding DNA: TGTGCCAGCAGCTTTGGGTCAGGGATAGCTTTCTTT. This rearrangement joins TRBV11-3 to TRBJ1-1; D is perhaps TRBD1 (5 bases). Germline CDR1 and CDR2: SGHNT and YENEEA. This CDR3 has 12 residues. V lost 3 bases and J lost 10, with 12 bases in between.

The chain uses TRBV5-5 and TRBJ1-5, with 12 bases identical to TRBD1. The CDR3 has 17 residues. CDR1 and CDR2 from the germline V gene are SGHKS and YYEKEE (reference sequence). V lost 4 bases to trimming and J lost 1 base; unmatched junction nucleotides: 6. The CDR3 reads CASSPGTGGLSNQPQHF. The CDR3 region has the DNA TGTGCCAGCAGCCCCGGGACAGGGGGCTTGAGCAATCAGCCCCAGCATTTT.

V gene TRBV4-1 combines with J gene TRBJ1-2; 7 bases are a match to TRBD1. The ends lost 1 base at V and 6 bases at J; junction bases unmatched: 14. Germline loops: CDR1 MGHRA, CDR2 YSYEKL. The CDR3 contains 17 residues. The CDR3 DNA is TGCGCCAGCAGCCAAGCCCCTAGCCCAGGGGGTTCGAATGGCTACACCTTC. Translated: CASSQAPSPGGSNGYTF.